These T cell receptor beta chains were read from a single sample in a study of cytomegalovirus exposure and HLA in healthy donors. The table came from immunoSEQ multiplex PCR; TCRdb's copy has only in-frame clones and leaves some out. The table lists 130,000 or so clones, over 65% of them singletons. Sequencing was carried out using PBMCs. The receptor set was obtained from a woman aged 40 to 55 in good health and CMV-seronegative. The CDR3 runs from the conserved cysteine through the conserved F or W. Each record gives: J gene, D gene, clone size, V gene, CDR3 protein, CDR3 DNA. The D gene is left open where the match is weak. Size is stated for part of the rows, as once, few or many counts, or as a class when the clone is expanded.

>TRBJ1-3|TRBD1|.|TRBV7-6
CASSPGQDLLGNTIYF
TGTGCCAGCAGCCCCGGACAGGACCTGCTTGGAAACACCATATATTTT
>TRBJ2-5|TRBD2|.|TRBV11-2
CASSSQPLAGVETQYF
TGTGCCAGCAGCTCCCAGCCCCTAGCGGGAGTAGAGACCCAGTACTTC
>TRBJ2-5|.|.|TRBV7-9
CASSPLGGGETQYF
TGTGCCAGTTCTCCTTTGGGAGGGGGAGAGACCCAGTACTTC
>TRBJ2-2|.|.|TRBV28
CASSRLTLDTGELFF
TGTGCCAGCAGCCGACTCACCCTCGACACCGGGGAGCTGTTTTTT
>TRBJ2-2|.|once|TRBV9
CASSVTGGTAGNTGELFF
TGTGCCAGCAGCGTAACGGGGGGGACAGCCGGGAACACCGGGGAGCTGTTTTTT
>TRBJ1-5|.|.|TRBV2
CASSEHGGGQPQHF
TGTGCCAGCAGTGAACACGGCGGGGGTCAGCCCCAGCATTTT
>TRBJ2-7|.|.|TRBV6-1
CASILQGFSYEQYF
TGTGCCAGCATCTTACAGGGATTCTCCTACGAGCAGTACTTC
>TRBJ2-7|.|.|TRBV28
CASSSTGESYEQYF
TGTGCCAGCAGTTCGACAGGCGAATCCTACGAGCAGTACTTC
>TRBJ1-5|.|.|TRBV6-1
CASSERQPQHF
TGTGCCAGCAGTGAACGTCAGCCCCAGCATTTT
>TRBJ1-5|.|.|TRBV25-1
CASSESELDQPQHF
TGTGCCAGCAGTGAGTCGGAGTTAGATCAGCCCCAGCATTTT
>TRBJ2-3|TRBD1|.|TRBV6-1
CASSGVGQITDTQYF
TGTGCCAGCAGTGGAGTGGGACAGATCACAGATACGCAGTATTTT
>TRBJ2-7|.|.|TRBV29-1
CSVYRNYEQYF
TGCAGCGTTTACAGAAACTACGAGCAGTACTTC
>TRBJ2-3|.|few|TRBV27
CASSLSEHWDTQYF
TGTGCCAGCAGTTTATCCGAGCATTGGGATACGCAGTATTTT
>TRBJ2-7|TRBD1|.|TRBV28
CASSPYAGTGGFEQYF
TGTGCCAGCAGTCCCTACGCCGGGACAGGGGGCTTCGAGCAGTACTTC
>TRBJ1-2|.|.|TRBV7-9
CASSLAGVDYGYTF
TGTGCCAGCAGCCTGGCGGGGGTAGACTATGGCTACACCTTC
>TRBJ2-3|TRBD2|.|TRBV27
CASRLAGGDTQYF
TGTGCCAGCAGGTTAGCGGGGGGAGATACGCAGTATTTT
>TRBJ2-1|TRBD2|.|TRBV11-2
CASSRRGRLAGGYEQFF
TGTGCCAGCAGCCGTAGAGGCAGACTAGCGGGAGGGTATGAGCAGTTCTTC
>TRBJ1-1|.|few|TRBV28
CASSVWGGKNTEAFF
TGTGCCAGCAGTGTCTGGGGAGGGAAGAACACTGAAGCTTTCTTT
>TRBJ1-1|.|.|TRBV27
CASSRIMNTEAFF
TGTGCCAGCAGCAGGATCATGAACACTGAAGCTTTCTTT
>TRBJ2-7|TRBD1|few|TRBV5-6
CASSLTGGEQYF
TGTGCCAGCAGCTTGACAGGGGGCGAGCAGTACTTC
>TRBJ2-6|.|.|TRBV2
CASSARGTGANVLTF
TGTGCCAGCAGTGCAAGGGGGACTGGGGCCAACGTCCTGACTTTC
>TRBJ2-3|.|.|TRBV2
CASSPRGIADTQYF
TGTGCCAGCAGTCCTAGGGGGATCGCAGATACGCAGTATTTT
>TRBJ1-2|.|.|TRBV25-1
CASSPFGTPNYGYTF
TGTGCCAGCAGTCCTTTCGGGACTCCAAACTATGGCTACACCTTC
>TRBJ2-4|.|.|TRBV27
CASVSLGGGQAKNIQYF
TGTGCCAGCGTATCTTTAGGGGGGGGGCAGGCCAAAAACATTCAGTACTTC
>TRBJ2-7|.|.|TRBV6-5
CASSYSGGSSYEQYF
TGCGCCAGCAGTTACTCCGGCGGAAGCTCCTACGAGCAGTACTTC